This TCR beta chain was captured by sequencing in a study of T cells in Graves' hyperthyroidism and ophthalmopathy. Subjects aged 18 to 65 presented with newly diagnosed hyperthyroidism of less than 2 months' duration. Germline V CDR1 and CDR2: DFQATT, SNEGSKA (reference sequence). The V and J ends lost 1 base and 5 bases, in that order; junction bases with no gene match: 6. The CDR3 covers 14 residues. Researchers amplified the TCR beta CDR3 regions from RNA transcripts. In the first-round RT-PCR of the TCR CDR3, the HTBI primer set was used. TCRdb re-called the multiplex PCR reads with MiXCR, one entry per CDR3 protein. This table holds more than 250,000 distinct CDR3 sequences, roughly 15% found once.

What was sequenced was blood. The chain carries TRBV20-1 and TRBJ1-1; 8 bases agree with TRBD1. The source is a woman between 50 and 59 years old with Graves' hyperthyroidism that later progressed to Graves' ophthalmopathy. CDR3 in amino acids: CSARVWTGPTEAFF. The DNA of the CDR3 is TGCAGTGCTAGAGTTTGGACAGGGCCGACTGAAGCTTTCTTT.